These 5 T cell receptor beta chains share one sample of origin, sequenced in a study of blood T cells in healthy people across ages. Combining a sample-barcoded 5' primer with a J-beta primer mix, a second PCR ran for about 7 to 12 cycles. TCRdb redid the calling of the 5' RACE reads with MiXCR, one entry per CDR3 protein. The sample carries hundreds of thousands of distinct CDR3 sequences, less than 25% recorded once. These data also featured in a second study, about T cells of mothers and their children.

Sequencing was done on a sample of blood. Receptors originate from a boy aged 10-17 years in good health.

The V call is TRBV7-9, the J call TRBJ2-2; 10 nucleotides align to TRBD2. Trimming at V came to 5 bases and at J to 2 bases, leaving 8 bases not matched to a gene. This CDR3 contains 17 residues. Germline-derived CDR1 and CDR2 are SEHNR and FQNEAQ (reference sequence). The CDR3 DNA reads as TGTGCCAGCAGCCCTTACACTAGCGGGACAAACACCGGGGAGCTGTTTTTT. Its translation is CASSPYTSGTNTGELFF.

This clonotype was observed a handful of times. CDR3 residues: CASSLGGWDTLYEQYF. The DNA for the CDR3 is TGTGCCAGCAGCTTAGGAGGGTGGGACACCCTCTACGAGCAGTACTTC. The chain employs TRBV7-6 and TRBJ2-5; possibly TRBD1 for D (6 bases). TRBJ2-7 matches the DNA end more closely, so the J call is doubtful. The CDR3 runs to 16 residues. Germline values: CDR1 SGHVS, CDR2 FNYEAQ.

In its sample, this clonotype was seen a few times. The CDR3: CASSQGLTGVNTGELFF. The CDR3 bases are TGCGCCAGCAGCCAAGGCCTAACAGGGGTGAACACCGGGGAGCTGTTTTTT. The chain couples TRBV4-1 to TRBJ2-2, with 7 bases fitting TRBD1. The V segment lost 1 base and the J segment 1 base; nucleotides outside the gene matches: 6. Germline V gives CDR1 MGHRA, CDR2 YSYEKL. CDR3 length: 17 amino acids.

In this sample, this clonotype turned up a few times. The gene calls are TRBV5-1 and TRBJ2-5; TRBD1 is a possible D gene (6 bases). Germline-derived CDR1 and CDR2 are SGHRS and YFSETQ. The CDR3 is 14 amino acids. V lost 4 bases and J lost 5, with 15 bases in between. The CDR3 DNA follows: TGCGCCAGCAGCCCGCAGGGGAGTTTGGAGACCCAGTACTTC. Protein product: CASSPQGSLETQYF.

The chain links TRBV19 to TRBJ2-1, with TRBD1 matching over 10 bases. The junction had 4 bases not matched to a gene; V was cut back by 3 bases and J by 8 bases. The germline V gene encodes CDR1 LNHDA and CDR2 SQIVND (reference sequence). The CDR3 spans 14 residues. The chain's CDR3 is CASSMGTGVHEQFF. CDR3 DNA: TGTGCCAGTAGTATGGGGACAGGGGTCCATGAGCAGTTCTTC. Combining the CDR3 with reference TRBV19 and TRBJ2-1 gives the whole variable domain DGGITQSPKYLFRKEGQNVTLSCEQNLNHDAMYWYRQDPGQGLRLIYYSQIVNDFQKGDIAEGYSVSREKKESFPLTVTSAQKNPTAFYLCASSMGTGVHEQFFGPGTRLTVL.